These 5 T cell receptor beta chains originate from one sample sequenced in a study of T cells in Graves' hyperthyroidism and ophthalmopathy. RNA transcripts yielded amplified TCR beta CDR3 regions. HTBI primers were used for first-round RT-PCR of the TCR CDR3. MiXCR was run by TCRdb on the multiplex PCR reads, yielding one entry per CDR3 protein. The repertoire includes some 720,000 distinct CDR3 sequences, around 17% of them detected once, and approximately 8% sits in the top ten. What was sequenced was blood. These receptors were taken from a man aged 18 to 30 with Graves' hyperthyroidism.

This clonotype was seen a handful of times. The chain recombines TRBV20-1 with TRBJ2-7, with D perhaps matching TRBD1 (6 bases). In germline, CDR1 is DFQATT, CDR2 SNEGSKA (reference sequence). The CDR3 contains 15 residues. Trimming removed 1 base at V and 1 base at J, with 14 bases between. CDR3 nucleotide sequence: TGCAGTGCTAGAGCTCCCCTAGGGGGATCCTACGAGCAGTACTTC. This codes for CSARAPLGGSYEQYF.

The chain carries TRBV9 and TRBJ1-4; D is perhaps TRBD1 (5 bases). Trimming took off 7 bases at V and 0 bases at J, with 16 bases between the two ends. CDR1 SGDLS and CDR2 YYNGEE come from the germline V gene. This CDR3 is 16 amino acids long. The CDR3 reads CASGGTDFATNEKLFF. CDR3 DNA sequence: TGTGCCAGCGGGGGGACGGACTTTGCAACTAATGAAAAACTGTTTTTT.

There are many counts of this clonotype. This chain connects TRBV28 to TRBJ2-4; D unresolved. CDR1 and CDR2 from the germline V gene are MDHEN and SYDVKM. Between the trimmed V and J ends, which lost 6 bases and 7 bases, there was a span of 19 bases. The CDR3 has 15 amino acids. The CDR3 nucleotides read TGTGCCAGCAGCTTACGGTCGGCTTTGGGCAACATTCAGTACTTC. It translates to CASSLRSALGNIQYF. The entire variable domain, with the rest obtained from reference TRBV28 and TRBJ2-4, is as follows: DVKVTQSSRYLVKRTGEKVFLECVQDMDHENMFWYRQDPGLGLRLIYFSYDVKMKEKGDIPEGYSVSREKKERFSLILESASTNQTSMYLCASSLRSALGNIQYFGAGTRLSVL.

In its sample, this clonotype was seen many times. V and J are TRBV4-1 and TRBJ2-5; D remains unclear. With 0 bases removed from V and 4 bases from J, the gap between germline ends came to 3 bases. The CDR3 consists of 12 residues. Germline values: CDR1 MGHRA, CDR2 YSYEKL. CDR3 residues: CASSQERETQYF. CDR3 bases: TGCGCCAGCAGCCAAGAACGAGAGACCCAGTACTTC.

The chain is built from TRBV7-2 and TRBJ1-2; possible D gene TRBD1, 5 bases. Trimming removed 0 bases at V and 1 base at J, with 9 bases between. Germline assignment: CDR1 SGHTA and CDR2 FQGNSA. The CDR3 runs 15 residues. The CDR3 DNA sequence: TGTGCCAGCAGCTTAGCAGAGACAGATAACTATGGCTACACCTTC. Protein: CASSLAETDNYGYTF.